These T cell receptor beta chains were read from a single sample in a study of lymphopenia after photon versus proton radiotherapy. Clones were read by immunoSEQ multiplex PCR, and TCRdb kept only the in-frame ones, dropping some. The data hold 24,000 or so clones, with 75% to 90% observed a single time. Sequencing was performed on peripheral blood, taken from a patient treated with photon-based radiotherapy. These receptors all come from a man aged 40-49 years with gastric cancer. Both conserved end residues are part of each CDR3. The order of the fields is CDR3 protein, CDR3 DNA, V gene, J gene, clone size, D gene, CDR3 length. A D gene is named only where the DNA matches it firmly. Only some rows state a clone size, as once, few, many or a class for expanded clones.

CDR3aa: CASSLPSIFSTGLEQYF; CDR3nt: TGTGCCAGCAGCCTTCCTTCCATTTTTTCGACAGGACTCGAGCAGTACTTC; v_gene: TRBV5-4; j_gene: TRBJ2-7; abundance: NA; d_gene: NA; len: 17
CDR3aa: CASSSGAGLEAFF; CDR3nt: TGTGCCAGCAGCTCGGGGGCGGGCCTTGAAGCTTTCTTT; v_gene: TRBV7-3; j_gene: TRBJ1-1; abundance: NA; d_gene: NA; len: 13
CDR3aa: CASSIGIVGGYEQYF; CDR3nt: TGTGCCAGTAGTATAGGTATCGTGGGGGGCTACGAGCAGTACTTC; v_gene: TRBV19; j_gene: TRBJ2-7; abundance: NA; d_gene: NA; len: 15
CDR3aa: CASSPAMSYETQYF; CDR3nt: TGTGCCAGCAGCCCAGCTATGTCATATGAGACCCAGTACTTC; v_gene: TRBV11-2; j_gene: TRBJ2-5; abundance: NA; d_gene: NA; len: 14
CDR3aa: CASSQDGGDYEQYF; CDR3nt: TGTGCCAGCAGCCAAGATGGGGGGGACTACGAGCAGTACTTC; v_gene: TRBV14; j_gene: TRBJ2-7; abundance: once; d_gene: TRBD2; len: 14
CDR3aa: CAWSVGGANTEAFF; CDR3nt: TGTGCCTGGAGTGTGGGGGGTGCGAACACTGAAGCTTTCTTT; v_gene: TRBV30; j_gene: TRBJ1-1; abundance: NA; d_gene: NA; len: 14
CDR3aa: CASSSWTSGGIQYF; CDR3nt: TGTGCCAGCAGCTCCTGGACTAGCGGGGGGATTCAGTACTTC; v_gene: TRBV11-2; j_gene: TRBJ2-4; abundance: NA; d_gene: TRBD2; len: 14
CDR3aa: CASSFMGRDYEKLFF; CDR3nt: TGTGCCAGCAGCTTCATGGGCAGGGATTATGAAAAACTGTTTTTT; v_gene: TRBV5-6; j_gene: TRBJ1-4; abundance: NA; d_gene: NA; len: 15
CDR3aa: CASSSQGGAGANVLTF; CDR3nt: TGTGCCAGCAGTTCACAGGGAGGGGCTGGGGCCAACGTCCTGACTTTC; v_gene: TRBV27; j_gene: TRBJ2-6; abundance: NA; d_gene: NA; len: 16
CDR3aa: CASSAEQGETQYF; CDR3nt: TGTGCCAGCAGCGCCGAACAGGGAGAGACCCAGTACTTC; v_gene: TRBV9; j_gene: TRBJ2-5; abundance: once; d_gene: NA; len: 13
CDR3aa: CASSTTWDSSGTDTQYF; CDR3nt: TGTGCCAGCAGCACCACGTGGGACAGCTCCGGCACAGATACGCAGTATTTT; v_gene: TRBV14; j_gene: TRBJ2-3; abundance: NA; d_gene: TRBD1; len: 17
CDR3aa: CASSLAREGSPLHF; CDR3nt: TGTGCCAGCAGCTTAGCCCGAGAGGGGTCACCCCTCCACTTT; v_gene: TRBV7-2; j_gene: TRBJ1-6; abundance: once; d_gene: NA; len: 14
CDR3aa: CASSYSSGTGNYGYTF; CDR3nt: TGTGCCAGCAGTTACTCCTCCGGGACAGGGAACTATGGCTACACCTTC; v_gene: TRBV6-5; j_gene: TRBJ1-2; abundance: once; d_gene: TRBD1; len: 16
CDR3aa: CASSLAQGGYEQYF; CDR3nt: TGTGCCAGCAGCTTAGCTCAGGGCGGGTACGAGCAGTACTTC; v_gene: TRBV27; j_gene: TRBJ2-7; abundance: NA; d_gene: NA; len: 14
CDR3aa: CASSPRGQGAGTEAFF; CDR3nt: TGTGCCAGCTCACCCCGAGGACAGGGGGCAGGTACTGAAGCTTTCTTT; v_gene: TRBV18; j_gene: TRBJ1-1; abundance: NA; d_gene: TRBD1; len: 16
CDR3aa: CASGLGVRYNEQFF; CDR3nt: TGTGCTAGTGGTTTGGGGGTTAGGTACAATGAGCAGTTCTTC; v_gene: TRBV12-5; j_gene: TRBJ2-1; abundance: NA; d_gene: NA; len: 14
CDR3aa: CASSARDSGNTIYF; CDR3nt: TGTGCCAGTAGTGCGAGGGACTCTGGAAACACCATATATTTT; v_gene: TRBV19; j_gene: TRBJ1-3; abundance: NA; d_gene: NA; len: 14
CDR3aa: CASSSKTSTDTQYF; CDR3nt: TGTGCCAGCAGCTCCAAGACTAGCACAGATACGCAGTATTTT; v_gene: TRBV7-3; j_gene: TRBJ2-3; abundance: NA; d_gene: NA; len: 14
CDR3aa: CASCGGYNQPQHF; CDR3nt: TGTGCCAGTTGCGGGGGTTACAATCAGCCCCAGCATTTT; v_gene: TRBV19; j_gene: TRBJ1-5; abundance: NA; d_gene: NA; len: 13
CDR3aa: CASSPKGTATYEQYF; CDR3nt: TGTGCCAGCTCACCAAAAGGGACGGCTACCTACGAGCAGTACTTC; v_gene: TRBV18; j_gene: TRBJ2-7; abundance: NA; d_gene: NA; len: 15
CDR3aa: CASSYRVTGDEQYF; CDR3nt: TGTGCCAGTAGTTACAGGGTGACAGGAGACGAGCAGTACTTC; v_gene: TRBV19; j_gene: TRBJ2-7; abundance: NA; d_gene: NA; len: 14
CDR3aa: CASSGGLAGEETQYF; CDR3nt: TGTGCCAGCAGTGGGGGACTAGCGGGGGAAGAGACCCAGTACTTC; v_gene: TRBV27; j_gene: TRBJ2-5; abundance: NA; d_gene: TRBD2; len: 15
CDR3aa: CSVEASADYNEQFF; CDR3nt: TGCAGCGTTGAGGCTAGCGCGGACTACAATGAGCAGTTCTTC; v_gene: TRBV29-1; j_gene: TRBJ2-1; abundance: NA; d_gene: NA; len: 14
CDR3aa: CASSTGQGVGETQYF; CDR3nt: TGTGCCAGCAGTACGGGACAGGGGGTTGGAGAGACCCAGTACTTC; v_gene: TRBV27; j_gene: TRBJ2-5; abundance: few; d_gene: TRBD1; len: 15
CDR3aa: CASSPAGKTDTQYF; CDR3nt: TGTGCCAGCTCACCCGCCGGGAAAACAGATACGCAGTATTTT; v_gene: TRBV18; j_gene: TRBJ2-3; abundance: NA; d_gene: NA; len: 14
CDR3aa: CAISVTGGPNEQYF; CDR3nt: TGTGCCATCAGTGTCACGGGGGGTCCCAACGAGCAGTACTTC; v_gene: TRBV10-3; j_gene: TRBJ2-7; abundance: NA; d_gene: TRBD2; len: 14
CDR3aa: CASSLRSPGTRFPYEQYF; CDR3nt: TGTGCCAGCAGCTTGAGATCCCCGGGGACACGGTTCCCTTACGAGCAGTACTTC; v_gene: TRBV11-2; j_gene: TRBJ2-7; abundance: NA; d_gene: NA; len: 18
CDR3aa: CASGLAKSQGGWTEAFF; CDR3nt: TGTGCTAGTGGTTTGGCAAAGTCCCAGGGAGGGTGGACTGAAGCTTTCTTT; v_gene: TRBV12-5; j_gene: TRBJ1-1; abundance: once; d_gene: NA; len: 17
CDR3aa: CASSLEGTGVAFF; CDR3nt: TGTGCCAGCAGCTTAGAAGGTACAGGGGTGGCTTTCTTT; v_gene: TRBV7-9; j_gene: TRBJ1-1; abundance: few; d_gene: TRBD1; len: 13
CDR3aa: CASSLAYRANKTQYF; CDR3nt: TGTGCCAGCAGCTTAGCTTATAGGGCCAACAAGACCCAGTACTTC; v_gene: TRBV7-9; j_gene: TRBJ2-5; abundance: NA; d_gene: NA; len: 15
CDR3aa: CASSPGANVLTF; CDR3nt: TGTGCCAGCAGTCCTGGGGCCAACGTCCTGACTTTC; v_gene: TRBV6-1; j_gene: TRBJ2-6; abundance: NA; d_gene: NA; len: 12
CDR3aa: CASSLAVRATNEKLFF; CDR3nt: TGTGCCAGCAGCTTAGCCGTCAGGGCAACTAATGAAAAACTGTTTTTT; v_gene: TRBV4-2; j_gene: TRBJ1-4; abundance: few; d_gene: NA; len: 16
CDR3aa: CASSLGVGGTANTGELFF; CDR3nt: TGTGCCAGCAGCTTGGGCGTTGGGGGGACGGCGAACACCGGGGAGCTGTTTTTT; v_gene: TRBV7-2; j_gene: TRBJ2-2; abundance: NA; d_gene: NA; len: 18
CDR3aa: CASSLLGGSRYNEQFF; CDR3nt: TGTGCCAGCAGCTTACTGGGGGGGTCAAGGTACAATGAGCAGTTCTTC; v_gene: TRBV11-2; j_gene: TRBJ2-1; abundance: NA; d_gene: TRBD2; len: 16
CDR3aa: CASSLAPRQGFSYEQYF; CDR3nt: TGCGCCAGCAGCTTGGCTCCCCGACAGGGGTTCTCCTACGAGCAGTACTTC; v_gene: TRBV5-1; j_gene: TRBJ2-7; abundance: NA; d_gene: TRBD1; len: 17
CDR3aa: CASSFRGREETQYF; CDR3nt: TGTGCCAGCAGCTTCAGGGGTCGGGAAGAGACCCAGTACTTC; v_gene: TRBV5-4; j_gene: TRBJ2-5; abundance: NA; d_gene: NA; len: 14
CDR3aa: CASRLPGGNEQFF; CDR3nt: TGTGCCAGCAGACTCCCCGGGGGCAATGAGCAGTTCTTC; v_gene: TRBV6-5; j_gene: TRBJ2-1; abundance: NA; d_gene: NA; len: 13
CDR3aa: CASSDLTGVKGYEQYF; CDR3nt: TGTGCCAGCAGTGACCTCACGGGGGTCAAAGGCTACGAGCAGTACTTC; v_gene: TRBV2; j_gene: TRBJ2-7; abundance: NA; d_gene: NA; len: 16
CDR3aa: CASSSIDRAYEQYF; CDR3nt: TGTGCCAGCAGTAGCATCGACAGGGCCTACGAGCAGTACTTC; v_gene: TRBV6-1; j_gene: TRBJ2-7; abundance: few; d_gene: TRBD1; len: 14
CDR3aa: CASSRQLYEQYF; CDR3nt: TGTGCCAGCAGCAGACAGCTCTACGAGCAGTACTTC; v_gene: TRBV2; j_gene: TRBJ2-7; abundance: NA; d_gene: NA; len: 12
CDR3aa: CASMAGNEKLFF; CDR3nt: TGTGCCAGCATGGCGGGGAATGAAAAACTGTTTTTT; v_gene: TRBV11-2; j_gene: TRBJ1-4; abundance: NA; d_gene: NA; len: 12
CDR3aa: CASSLGDFQNEKLFF; CDR3nt: TGTGCCAGCAGCTTAGGGGACTTTCAAAATGAAAAACTGTTTTTT; v_gene: TRBV7-9; j_gene: TRBJ1-4; abundance: NA; d_gene: NA; len: 15
CDR3aa: CASSDGDPGIPEAFF; CDR3nt: TGTGCCAGCAGCGACGGGGACCCGGGGATCCCTGAAGCTTTCTTT; v_gene: TRBV6-6; j_gene: TRBJ1-1; abundance: NA; d_gene: NA; len: 15
CDR3aa: CASSLAVGEWTEAFF; CDR3nt: TGCGCCAGCAGCTTGGCCGTCGGGGAGTGGACTGAAGCTTTCTTT; v_gene: TRBV5-1; j_gene: TRBJ1-1; abundance: NA; d_gene: NA; len: 15
CDR3aa: CASSLTSGGADTQYF; CDR3nt: TGTGCCAGCAGCCTGACTAGCGGGGGGGCAGATACGCAGTATTTT; v_gene: TRBV9; j_gene: TRBJ2-3; abundance: NA; d_gene: TRBD2; len: 15
CDR3aa: CASRREGQGATGANVLTF; CDR3nt: TGTGCCAGTCGTAGGGAGGGACAGGGGGCGACTGGGGCCAACGTCCTGACTTTC; v_gene: TRBV19; j_gene: TRBJ2-6; abundance: NA; d_gene: TRBD1; len: 18
CDR3aa: CASSFLGGENSPLHF; CDR3nt: TGTGCCAGCAGCTTCCTGGGGGGGGAGAATTCACCCCTCCACTTT; v_gene: TRBV7-2; j_gene: TRBJ1-6; abundance: once; d_gene: NA; len: 15
CDR3aa: CASSVEWGVVDTGELFF; CDR3nt: TGTGCCAGCAGCGTAGAGTGGGGGGTCGTAGACACCGGGGAGCTGTTTTTT; v_gene: TRBV9; j_gene: TRBJ2-2; abundance: NA; d_gene: NA; len: 17
CDR3aa: CASSLTLSGTDFHGYTF; CDR3nt: TGTGCCAGCAGCTTAACGCTTTCCGGGACGGATTTCCACGGCTACACCTTC; v_gene: TRBV5-6; j_gene: TRBJ1-2; abundance: NA; d_gene: NA; len: 17
CDR3aa: CASSLEPGGNEKLFF; CDR3nt: TGTGCCAGCAGCTTAGAACCGGGCGGGAATGAAAAACTGTTTTTT; v_gene: TRBV4-2; j_gene: TRBJ1-4; abundance: NA; d_gene: NA; len: 15